This T cell receptor (beta chain) was identified during a study of cytomegalovirus exposure and HLA in healthy donors. Across the whole study: In a previous analysis, approximately 110 million unique TCR beta sequences were found from 150 million to 200 million T cells. The Caucasian-associated ancestry cluster held roughly 81% of 300 to 500 genotyped donors.

Study results and limitations: The study reported that TCR beta sequences accurately predicted HLA-A and HLA-B alleles in most subjects.

Per the germline V gene, CDR1 is MGHDK and CDR2 is SYGVNS. This CDR3 comprises 18 residues. Trimming took 4 bases from V and 0 from J, leaving 19 bases between them. As to this clone: The antigen is undetermined.

A multiplex PCR was run with 60 Vbeta primers and 13 Jbeta primers. Some clones are missing from TCRdb's copy, which holds only in-frame ones; the method was immunoSEQ multiplex PCR. Of 40,000 or so clones detected, 50% to 75% appear once; the ten largest clones hold more than 8.5%. The chain links TRBV25-1 to TRBJ1-3; D unclear. The sequence was collected from a human donor in good health. The sample consisted of PBMCs. CDR3 nucleotides: TGTGCCAGCAGTGGCCTCGGGAGGCCTGCCAACTCTGGAAACACCATATATTTT. This sequence encodes CASSGLGRPANSGNTIYF.